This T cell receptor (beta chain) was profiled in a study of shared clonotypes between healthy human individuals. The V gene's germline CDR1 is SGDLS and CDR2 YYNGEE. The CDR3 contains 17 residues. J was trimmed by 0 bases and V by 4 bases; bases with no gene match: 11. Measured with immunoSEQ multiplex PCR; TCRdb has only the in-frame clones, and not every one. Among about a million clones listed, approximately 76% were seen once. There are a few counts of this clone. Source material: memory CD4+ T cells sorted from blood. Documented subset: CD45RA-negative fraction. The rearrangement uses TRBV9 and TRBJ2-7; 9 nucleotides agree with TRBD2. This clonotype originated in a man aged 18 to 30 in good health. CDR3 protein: CASSPSVAGASSYEQYF. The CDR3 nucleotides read TGTGCCAGCAGCCCGAGTGTAGCGGGGGCTAGCTCCTACGAGCAGTACTTC.